The 12 T cell receptor beta chains below were found in one sample sequenced in a study of Graves' ophthalmopathy and Graves' hyperthyroidism (dated by TCRdb to the late 2010s). For sequencing, an Illumina HiSeq 2000 was employed. TCR beta CDR3 regions were amplified from RNA transcripts for repertoire sequencing. A first-round RT-PCR used HTBI primers with the Qiagen OneStep RT-PCR kit, followed by a second-round multiplex PCR, size selection and purification. TCRdb redid the processing of the public reads, applying fastp at Q25 and MiXCR, and retained in-frame beta chains. Each entry is one CDR3 protein sequence, shown with its most common DNA and genes. Counted in this sample were a few hundred thousand distinct CDR3 sequences; approximately 17% of them appeared once. In total, the top ten clones hold 2.4% of the sample. Sequenced sample: peripheral blood. These receptors were obtained from an adult woman with stable Graves' hyperthyroidism.

This clonotype was found a few times. The rearrangement uses TRBV6-2 or TRBV6-3 and TRBJ2-4; D call uncertain. The V gene's germline CDR1 is MNHEY and CDR2 SVGEGT. This CDR3 has 13 residues. V gave up 7 bases and J gave up 2 bases, with 9 bases separating them. CDR3 nucleotides: TGTGCCAGCACCGAACCCCCCAAAAACATTCAGTACTTC. The encoded protein is CASTEPPKNIQYF.

The gene calls are TRBV2 and TRBJ1-1; tentatively, D is TRBD1 (5 bases). CDR1 and CDR2 (germline): SNHLY, FYNNEI. This CDR3 region has 14 residues. Trimming took 7 bases from V and 0 from J, leaving 12 bases between them. CDR3 DNA sequence: TGTGCCAGCATTCTGACAGCTATGAACACTGAAGCTTTCTTT. This translates into CASILTAMNTEAFF.

This rearrangement joins TRBV19 to TRBJ2-7; the D call may be TRBD1 or TRBD2 (5 bases each). Trimming cost V 3 bases and J 5 bases, with 11 bases left between them. The length of the CDR3 is 13 residues. In germline, CDR1 is LNHDA, CDR2 SQIVND (reference sequence). In nucleotides, the CDR3 is TGTGCCAGTAGTATTATAGTGGGGGACGAGCAGTACTTC. Encoded protein: CASSIIVGDEQYF.

This clonotype was picked up many times. The chain joins TRBV28 to TRBJ2-2, with D hard to call. V shed 6 bases and J shed 0 bases, with 14 bases lying between them. The CDR3 runs 16 residues. Germline assignment: CDR1 MDHEN and CDR2 SYDVKM. The CDR3 sequence is CASSAVRRTNTGELFF. The CDR3, as DNA: TGTGCCAGCAGCGCCGTTCGGCGGACGAACACCGGGGAGCTGTTTTTT.

This clonotype was seen at least ten times. The V call is TRBV28, the J call TRBJ1-2; the D is unclear. The germline gives CDR1 MDHEN, CDR2 SYDVKM. Trimming shortened V by 5 bases and J by 6 bases, and 4 bases separated the two germline ends. The CDR3 has 10 amino acids. The CDR3 DNA reads TGTGCCAGCAGTAGACATGGCTACACCTTC. Protein: CASSRHGYTF.

This clonotype was recorded at least ten times. The gene calls are TRBV6-5 and TRBJ2-7; tentatively, D is TRBD1 (6 bases). Between the trimmed V and J ends, which lost 9 bases and 0 bases, there was a span of 12 bases. CDR1 and CDR2 (germline): MNHEY, SVGAGI. The CDR3 runs to 13 residues. CDR3 loop: CASTDSGSYEQYF. The DNA of the CDR3 is TGTGCCAGTACGGACAGTGGCTCCTACGAGCAGTACTTC.

The rearrangement joins TRBV7-6 to TRBJ2-7, with D perhaps given as TRBD1 or TRBD2 (7 bases each). Germline CDR1 SGHVS, CDR2 FNYEAQ. CDR3 length equals 15 residues. Trimming pared 7 bases from V and 5 bases from J, leaving 21 bases between. In DNA, the CDR3 is TGTGCCAGCATCCCCCTCGGGGGGACAGTTCACGAGCAGTACTTC. This codes for CASIPLGGTVHEQYF.

This clonotype was seen repeatedly, ten times or more. This rearrangement joins TRBV18 to TRBJ2-5, with 13 bases aligning to TRBD2. V shed 4 bases, J shed 1 base, and the junction held 6 bases outside the gene matches. The CDR3 contains 17 residues. The V gene's germline CDR1 is KGHSH and CDR2 LQKENI. The CDR3 is CASSRRRTSGSQETQYF. CDR3 DNA: TGTGCCAGCTCACGTCGACGGACTAGCGGGAGCCAAGAGACCCAGTACTTC.

This clonotype was observed many times. The chain links TRBV6-5 to TRBJ1-3; D may be TRBD1 (5 bases). The V gene lost 2 bases and the J gene lost 4 bases, with 9 bases spanning the gap. The CDR3 spans 14 residues. The germline V gene has CDR1 MNHEY and CDR2 SVGAGI. The DNA of the CDR3 is TGTGCCAGCAGTTACGGGACCCCGGGAAACACCATATATTTT. It specifies CASSYGTPGNTIYF.

In this sample, this clonotype turned up many times. The chain uses TRBV3-1 and TRBJ1-1; possible D gene TRBD1, 6 bases. Germline CDR1 LGHDT, CDR2 YNNKEL (reference sequence). The CDR3 consists of 14 residues. Trimming pared 1 base from V and 4 bases from J, leaving 10 bases between. The DNA for the CDR3 is TGTGCCAGCAGCCAAGGGACAGATGGCACTGAAGCTTTCTTT. Translating it yields CASSQGTDGTEAFF. Supplemented by reference TRBV3-1 and TRBJ1-1, the full variable domain reads DTAVSQTPKYLVTQMGNDKSIKCEQNLGHDTMYWYKQDSKKFLKIMFSYNNKELIINETVPNRFSPKSPDKAHLNLHINSLELGDSAVYFCASSQGTDGTEAFFGQGTRLTVV.

This clonotype was seen many times. V usage is TRBV24-1 and J usage is TRBJ2-7; 12 bases are a match to TRBD1. Germline CDR1 KGHDR, CDR2 SFDVKD. The ends lost 4 bases at V and 2 bases at J; junction bases unmatched: 5. CDR3 size: 16 residues. The CDR3 sequence is CATSEAGTGGPYEQYF. The CDR3 DNA reads TGTGCCACCAGTGAAGCCGGGACAGGGGGCCCCTACGAGCAGTACTTC.

Of note for this clonotype: The conserved phenylalanine or tryptophan is not found at the CDR3 terminus, so this likely reflects a read error. The chain has TRBV27 and TRBJ2-7; TRBD1 agrees at 7 bases. With 3 bases clipped from V and 1 base from J, the junction kept 0 bases outside the gene matches. The CDR3 has 13 residues. Germline V gene lookup returns CDR1 MNHEY and CDR2 SMNVEV (reference sequence). The CDR3 nucleotides read TGTGCCAGCAGTTTGGACAGGTCCTACGAGCAGTACTTG. Encoded protein: CASSLDRSYEQYL.